These 18 T cell receptor beta chains were sequenced from one sample in a study of cytomegalovirus exposure and HLA in healthy donors. 60 Vbeta and 13 Jbeta primers were used in PCR. Clones were read by immunoSEQ multiplex PCR, and TCRdb kept only the in-frame ones, dropping some. The table has approximately 170,000 clones, 70% seen once. Source material: PBMCs. The receptors here all came from a man between 18 and 35 years old in good health and CMV-seropositive.

This chain joins TRBV5-1 and TRBJ2-5, with TRBD1 as a possible D gene (5 bases). CDR3 length equals 14 residues. The V end lost 7 bases, the J end lost 7 bases, and 20 bases lay between the germline ends. Germline V lookup: CDR1 SGHRS, CDR2 YFSETQ. The CDR3 DNA sequence: TGCGCCAGCGGGCGTGACAGTAATACATGGACCCAGTACTTC. Protein: CASGRDSNTWTQYF.

This clone was detected a few times. V and J are TRBV7-2 and TRBJ1-3; possibly TRBD1 for D (5 bases). Germline CDR1 SGHTA, CDR2 FQGNSA. The CDR3 sequence is 17 residues long. Trimming took 4 bases from V and 0 from J, leaving 16 bases between them. This CDR3 is CASSSRQHSSSGNTIYF. DNA for the CDR3: TGTGCCAGCAGCTCCAGACAGCATAGTAGCTCTGGAAACACCATATATTTT.

The chain joins TRBV7-8 to TRBJ1-1, with 12 bases fitting TRBD1. The CDR3 is 18 amino acids. Germline lookup yields CDR1 SGHVS and CDR2 FQNEAQ. Trimming cost V 6 bases and J 3 bases; bases outside gene matches: 14. The CDR3: CASSGGDRGLGADTEAFF. The CDR3, as DNA: TGTGCCAGCAGTGGGGGGGACAGGGGGCTCGGTGCGGACACTGAAGCTTTCTTT.

The chain uses TRBV18 and TRBJ1-5; a weak D match, TRBD1 (5 bases). CDR1 and CDR2 from the germline V gene are KGHSH and LQKENI. Trimming removed 3 bases at V and 2 bases at J, with 11 bases between. There are 15 residues in the CDR3. CDR3 protein: CASSPQGGGNQPQHF. CDR3 bases: TGTGCCAGCTCACCCCAGGGCGGAGGCAATCAGCCCCAGCATTTT.

V is TRBV4-1 and J is TRBJ2-5; TRBD2 agrees at 13 bases. V lost 1 base, J lost 3 bases, and 2 bases stayed unmatched. This CDR3 spans 16 amino acids. Per the germline V gene, CDR1 is MGHRA and CDR2 is YSYEKL. CDR3 residues: CASSQVGTSGKETQYF. For the CDR3, the DNA is TGCGCCAGCAGCCAAGTTGGGACTAGCGGGAAAGAGACCCAGTACTTC.

This sequence joins TRBV2 and TRBJ2-1; D possibly corresponds to TRBD1 (6 bases). The CDR3 runs 14 residues. V was shortened by 2 bases and J by 15 bases, with 20 bases between the two germline ends. CDR1 and CDR2 (germline): SNHLY, FYNNEI. CDR3 nucleotides: TGTGCCAGCAGTGAACGGGGAACAGGGCCCCTTGGGTTCTTC. It yields the protein CASSERGTGPLGFF.

The chain uses TRBV14 and TRBJ2-1, with TRBD1 as a possible D gene (5 bases). Germline loops: CDR1 SGHDN, CDR2 FVKESK. The CDR3 spans 16 residues. V was cut by 1 base and J by 8 bases, with 18 bases left in between. Here the CDR3 reads CASSQAGAALRYEQFF. Here the CDR3 DNA reads TGTGCCAGCAGCCAAGCTGGGGCAGCCCTACGGTATGAGCAGTTCTTC.

CDR3 protein: CASSVGTGVYNEQFF. DNA for the CDR3: TGTGCCAGCAGTGTTGGGACAGGAGTCTACAATGAGCAGTTCTTC. The chain recombines TRBV6-1 with TRBJ2-1; the match to TRBD1 covers 8 bases. The ends lost 4 bases at V and 3 bases at J; junction bases unmatched: 5. The CDR3 covers 15 residues. Per germline, CDR1 MNHNS and CDR2 SASEGT.

Here the CDR3 DNA reads TGTGCCAGTAGTATAGAGGTGGAGGCGGCCTATGGCTACACCTTC. Translated, it gives CASSIEVEAAYGYTF. The chain joins TRBV19 to TRBJ1-2; no firm D call. The CDR3 has 15 residues. V was clipped by 0 bases and J by 4 bases, with 12 bases between them. The V gene's germline CDR1 is LNHDA and CDR2 SQIVND (reference sequence).

V is TRBV7-9 and J is TRBJ1-2, with 10 bases identical to TRBD1. The J segment lost 10 bases and the V segment lost 0 bases, leaving 8 bases of the junction unmatched. Germline CDR1 is SEHNR and CDR2 is FQNEAQ (reference sequence). The CDR3 contains 15 residues. CDR3 coding DNA: TGTGCCAGCAGCTTAGCGACAGGGGGCACACCAGACTACACCTTC. This encodes CASSLATGGTPDYTF.

The V gene is TRBV10-3, the J gene TRBJ2-3; 8 nucleotides match TRBD2. The CDR3 length is 15 residues. V lost 11 bases and J lost 3; bases outside the gene matches: 13. Germline CDR1 is ENHRY and CDR2 is SYGVKD. The CDR3 nucleotides are TGTGCCTCACGCCCCGAGACGGGGGGGACAGATACGCAGTATTTT. This codes for CASRPETGGTDTQYF.

The chain combines TRBV6-5 with TRBJ2-3, with no clear D. Trimming removed 6 bases from V and 9 bases from J, with 16 bases in between. This CDR3 contains 13 residues. Germline V gene sequence: CDR1 MNHEY, CDR2 SVGAGI. The CDR3 here is CASRGRRKETQYF. The CDR3 DNA sequence: TGTGCCAGCAGAGGTAGGAGAAAGGAGACGCAGTATTTT.

CDR3 region: CASSQGGATDTQYF. The CDR3 DNA reads TGCGCCAGCAGCCAAGGGGGCGCGACAGATACGCAGTATTTT. The chain has TRBV5-1 and TRBJ2-3, with TRBD1 matching 7 bases. This CDR3 region has 14 residues. Germline trimming cut 4 bases from V and 3 bases from J; bases unmatched to any gene: 5. CDR1 and CDR2 from the germline V gene are SGHRS and YFSETQ.

V gene TRBV9 combines with J gene TRBJ2-5; TRBD2 matches 10 bases. Germline values: CDR1 SGDLS, CDR2 YYNGEE. Trimming took 3 bases from V and 2 from J; bases not matched to a gene: 4. The CDR3 is 15 amino acids. The CDR3 sequence: CASSGAGGQQETQYF. DNA of the CDR3: TGTGCCAGCAGCGGAGCGGGGGGGCAGCAAGAGACCCAGTACTTC.

The chain has TRBV5-6 and TRBJ2-4; 9 bases agree with TRBD1. The V and J ends lost 2 bases and 1 base, in that order; junction bases with no gene match: 1. Per the germline V gene, CDR1 is SGHDT and CDR2 is YYEEEE. The CDR3 loop spans 15 amino acids. The CDR3 reads CASSLGQGAKNIQYF. CDR3 DNA sequence: TGTGCCAGCAGCTTAGGACAGGGGGCCAAAAACATTCAGTACTTC.

This chain joins TRBV7-2 and TRBJ2-3; no firm D call. Germline CDR1 and CDR2: SGHTA and FQGNSA. The CDR3 extends over 16 amino acids. V lost 5 bases and J 0 bases, leaving 15 bases between the germline ends. The CDR3: CASSLLRLSSTDTQYF. The CDR3 nucleotides read TGTGCCAGCAGCCTACTCCGACTTTCTAGCACAGATACGCAGTATTTT. Combining the CDR3 with reference TRBV7-2 and TRBJ2-3 gives the whole variable domain GAGVSQSPSNKVTEKGKDVELRCDPISGHTALYWYRQSLGQGLEFLIYFQGNSAPDKSGLPSDRFSAERTGGSVSTLTIQRTQQEDSAVYLCASSLLRLSSTDTQYFGPGTRLTVL.

The rearrangement joins TRBV7-2 to TRBJ1-2; 10 nucleotides agree with TRBD1. Germline V CDR1 and CDR2: SGHTA, FQGNSA. J gave up 4 bases and V 6 bases, and 11 bases lay outside the gene matches. The CDR3 covers 16 residues. The CDR3 reads CASSRGDRGRVYGYTF. Here the CDR3 DNA reads TGTGCCAGCAGTCGGGGGGACAGGGGAAGAGTCTATGGCTACACCTTC.

DNA for the CDR3: TGTGCCAGCAGGGGGGGACAGGGAGATTCACCCCTCCACTTT. Translating it yields CASRGGQGDSPLHF. This chain joins TRBV7-9 and TRBJ1-6; the match to TRBD1 covers 9 bases. The CDR3 runs to 14 residues. V trimming: 6 bases; J trimming: 8 bases; junction bases outside the gene matches: 5. Germline V gene data show CDR1 as SEHNR and CDR2 as FQNEAQ (reference sequence).